Following are 10 T cell receptor beta chains from one sample sequenced in a study of cytotoxic CD8 clonotypes in ibrutinib-treated CLL. Generated by immunoSEQ multiplex PCR, the TCRdb table keeps only in-frame clones and is missing some. This repertoire shows roughly 60,000 clones, about three quarters found once; its top ten account for 40% to 45%. Sequenced material: PBMCs, taken after 12 months of ibrutinib treatment. These receptors originate from a human donor with chronic lymphocytic leukemia.

This clone turned up a few times. This rearrangement joins TRBV29-1 to TRBJ2-3, with 11 bases aligning to TRBD2. V was pared by 4 bases and J by 4 bases, with 4 bases of the junction left unmatched. From germline, CDR1 is SQVTM and CDR2 ANQGSEA. The CDR3 has 14 residues. CDR3 nucleotides: TGCAGCGTTGCTAGCGGGAGGTATGCAGATACGCAGTATTTT. Translated: CSVASGRYADTQYF.

The genes are TRBV11-2 and TRBJ1-2; TRBD1 matches at 7 bases. The CDR3 contains 14 residues. Looked up from germline, CDR1 is SGHAT and CDR2 is FQNNGV. V dropped 5 bases and J dropped 4; count of bases not matched to a gene: 7. CDR3 in amino acids: CASSATTGPYGYTF. The DNA for the CDR3 is TGTGCCAGCAGCGCTACGACAGGGCCCTATGGCTACACCTTC.

The CDR3 DNA reads TGTGCCAGCATTCGCTTGGCGGGAGGAAACAATGAGCAGTTCTTC. Protein: CASIRLAGGNNEQFF. The genes are TRBV27 and TRBJ2-1; 8 bases match TRBD2. Germline V gives CDR1 MNHEY, CDR2 SMNVEV (reference sequence). Trimming took 7 bases from V and 5 from J; bases not matched to a gene: 10. CDR3 size: 15 residues.

This clone was detected a few times. V and J are TRBV19 and TRBJ2-3; 7 nucleotides match TRBD2. This CDR3 is built from 15 residues. Germline loops: CDR1 LNHDA, CDR2 SQIVND (reference sequence). V was clipped by 5 bases and J by 3 bases; unmatched bases: 8. CDR3 sequence reads: CASSRGGSGTDTQYF. The DNA for the CDR3 is TGTGCCAGTAGTCGGGGCGGGAGCGGGACAGATACGCAGTATTTT.

The genes are TRBV5-5 and TRBJ1-4; D remains unclear. CDR1 and CDR2 from the germline V gene are SGHKS and YYEKEE (reference sequence). V dropped 0 bases and J dropped 8 bases, with 11 bases sitting between them. This CDR3 comprises 14 residues. The CDR3 here is CASSLELVWEKLFF. The CDR3 coding sequence is TGTGCCAGCAGCTTGGAACTCGTTTGGGAAAAACTGTTTTTT.

This clone was observed a few times. V usage is TRBV1 and J usage is TRBJ2-7; the D segment call TRBD1 is taken from the table without a DNA check. TRBV1 is recorded as a pseudogene. The CDR3 extends over 12 amino acids. CDR3 region: CTYRQGSYEQYF. The CDR3 DNA follows: TGCACCTACCGGCAGGGCTCCTACGAGCAGTACTTC.

V usage is TRBV18 and J usage is TRBJ1-2; possible D gene TRBD1, 5 bases. This CDR3 has 18 amino acids. In germline, CDR1 is KGHSH, CDR2 LQKENI. Trimming took 3 bases from V and 0 from J, leaving 20 bases between them. The CDR3 here is CASSPRPVTGQANYGYTF. The CDR3 coding sequence is TGTGCCAGCTCACCGCGACCCGTAACAGGACAAGCTAACTATGGCTACACCTTC.

This sequence joins TRBV6-1 and TRBJ2-7; 9 bases are a match to TRBD1. This CDR3 comprises 13 residues. J was trimmed by 4 bases and V by 7 bases; bases with no gene match: 5. Per the germline V gene, CDR1 is MNHNS and CDR2 is SASEGT. The CDR3 here is CASTGDRAYEQYF. The DNA for the CDR3 is TGTGCCAGCACAGGGGACAGGGCTTACGAGCAGTACTTC.

The chain carries TRBV27 and TRBJ2-1; perhaps TRBD2 as D (6 bases). The germline gives CDR1 MNHEY, CDR2 SMNVEV (reference sequence). Trimming pared 7 bases from V and 4 bases from J, leaving 17 bases between. The length of the CDR3 is 15 residues. In nucleotides, the CDR3 is TGTGCCAGCAAACCTTTATCGGGAGCTTACAATGAGCAGTTCTTC. This sequence encodes CASKPLSGAYNEQFF.

The chain joins TRBV28 to TRBJ1-3, with a weak D call TRBD1 (5 bases). The CDR3 length is 16 residues. In germline, CDR1 is MDHEN, CDR2 SYDVKM. V lost 2 bases to trimming and J lost 3 bases, with 14 bases between them. In DNA, the CDR3 is TGTGCCAGCAGTTTAGCGGACTACAGGATTGGAAACACCATATATTTT. It codes for CASSLADYRIGNTIYF.